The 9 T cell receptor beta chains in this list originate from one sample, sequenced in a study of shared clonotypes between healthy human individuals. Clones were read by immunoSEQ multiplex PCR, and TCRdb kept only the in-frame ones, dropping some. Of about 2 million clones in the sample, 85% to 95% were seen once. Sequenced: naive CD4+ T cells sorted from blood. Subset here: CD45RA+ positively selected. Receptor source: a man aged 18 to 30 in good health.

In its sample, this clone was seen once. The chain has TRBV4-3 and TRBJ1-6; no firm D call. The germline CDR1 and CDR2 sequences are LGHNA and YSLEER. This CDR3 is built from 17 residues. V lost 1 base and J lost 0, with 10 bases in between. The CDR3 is CASSQVPRSSYNSPLHF. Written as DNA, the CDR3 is TGCGCCAGCAGCCAAGTTCCCAGGAGCTCCTATAATTCACCCCTCCACTTT.

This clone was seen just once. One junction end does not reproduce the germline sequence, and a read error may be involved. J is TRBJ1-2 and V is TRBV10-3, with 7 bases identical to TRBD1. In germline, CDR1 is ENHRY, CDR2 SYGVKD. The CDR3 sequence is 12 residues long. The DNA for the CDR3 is TGTGCCATCAGTGTGGTTGAGGGGGCCTCCGTCTTC. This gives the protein CAISVVEGASVF.

CDR3 region: CASSLGHPATGELFF. CDR3 DNA: TGTGCCAGCAGCTTGGGTCACCCCGCAACCGGGGAGCTGTTTTTT. The V gene is TRBV5-4, the J gene TRBJ2-2, with D hard to call. The CDR3 has 15 amino acids. V lost 0 bases and J lost 5, with 11 bases in between. Per germline, CDR1 SGHNT and CDR2 YYREEE (reference sequence).

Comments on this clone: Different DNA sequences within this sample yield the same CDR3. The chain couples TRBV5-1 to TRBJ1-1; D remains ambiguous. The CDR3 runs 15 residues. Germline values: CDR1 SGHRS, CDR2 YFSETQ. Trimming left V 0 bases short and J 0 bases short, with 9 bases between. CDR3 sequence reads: CASSLEGPMNTEAFF. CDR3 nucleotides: TGCGCCAGCAGCTTGGAAGGTCCCATGAACACTGAAGCTTTCTTT.

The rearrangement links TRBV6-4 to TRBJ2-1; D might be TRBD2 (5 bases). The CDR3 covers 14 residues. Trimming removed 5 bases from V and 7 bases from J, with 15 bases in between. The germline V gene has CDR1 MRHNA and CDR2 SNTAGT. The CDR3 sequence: CASSSQPLENEQFF. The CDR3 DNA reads TGTGCCAGCAGTTCCCAACCACTAGAAAATGAGCAGTTCTTC.

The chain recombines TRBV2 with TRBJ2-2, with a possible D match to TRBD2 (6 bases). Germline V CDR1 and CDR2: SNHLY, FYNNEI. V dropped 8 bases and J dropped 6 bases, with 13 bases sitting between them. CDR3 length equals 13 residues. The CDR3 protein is CASVAVGPGELFF. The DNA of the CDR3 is TGTGCCAGCGTAGCGGTAGGGCCCGGGGAGCTGTTTTTT.

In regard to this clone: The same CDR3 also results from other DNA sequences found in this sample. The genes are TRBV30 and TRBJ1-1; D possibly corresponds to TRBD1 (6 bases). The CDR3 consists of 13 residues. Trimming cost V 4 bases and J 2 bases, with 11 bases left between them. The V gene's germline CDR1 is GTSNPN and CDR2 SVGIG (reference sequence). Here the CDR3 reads CAWTRQVNTEAFF. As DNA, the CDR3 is TGTGCCTGGACCCGACAGGTCAACACTGAAGCTTTCTTT.

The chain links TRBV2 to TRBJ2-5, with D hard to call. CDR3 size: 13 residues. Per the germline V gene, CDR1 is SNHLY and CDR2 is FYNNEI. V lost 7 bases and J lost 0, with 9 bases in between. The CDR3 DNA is TGTGCCAGCAAGGCCACCAACCAAGAGACCCAGTACTTC. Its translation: CASKATNQETQYF.

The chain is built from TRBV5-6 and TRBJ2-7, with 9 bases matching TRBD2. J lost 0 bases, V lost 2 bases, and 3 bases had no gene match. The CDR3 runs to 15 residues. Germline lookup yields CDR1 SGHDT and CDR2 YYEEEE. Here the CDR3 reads CASSFLAGISYEQYF. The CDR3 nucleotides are TGTGCCAGCAGCTTTCTAGCGGGGATCTCCTACGAGCAGTACTTC.